Below, 16 T cell receptor beta chains from the same sample are listed, as sequenced in a study of early T cells in non-severe SARS-CoV-2 infection. In TCRdb, the 5' RACE reads were re-called with MiXCR into one record per CDR3 protein. The profile shows around 62,000 distinct CDR3 sequences, approximately 13% of them singletons. Sequences were obtained from whole blood. Receptors originate from an adult who was a healthcare worker with PCR-confirmed SARS-CoV-2 infection or an uninfected control (not recorded which).

The CDR3 bases are TGTGCCAGCAGCTTGGAAGGACTAGCGGGAGACAATGAGCAGTTCTTC. This translates into CASSLEGLAGDNEQFF. This chain links TRBV7-2 with TRBJ2-1; TRBD2 matches 13 bases. The ends lost 3 bases at V and 5 bases at J; junction bases unmatched: 4. Per germline, CDR1 SGHTA and CDR2 FQGNSA. The CDR3 contains 16 residues.

This clonotype occurred a few times. V is TRBV28 and J is TRBJ2-3; D possibly matches TRBD1 or TRBD2 (5 bases each). The CDR3 consists of 15 residues. Germline loops: CDR1 MDHEN, CDR2 SYDVKM. The V gene lost 7 bases and the J gene lost 5 bases, with 19 bases spanning the gap. The CDR3 DNA reads as TGTGCCAGCACCTTAGCAACTAGTGGGGGAGATACGCAGTATTTT. This translates into CASTLATSGGDTQYF.

This clonotype was seen many times. The chain couples TRBV2 to TRBJ2-1, with TRBD1 matching 8 bases. V was clipped by 3 bases and J by 6 bases; unmatched bases: 4. The CDR3 is 14 amino acids. The germline gives CDR1 SNHLY, CDR2 FYNNEI. DNA for the CDR3: TGTGCCAGCAGTGACGGACAGGGCCCCAATGAGCAGTTCTTC. Its protein is CASSDGQGPNEQFF.

This clonotype appeared many times. The V call is TRBV2, the J call TRBJ2-3; 8 bases map to TRBD2. CDR3 length: 16 amino acids. CDR1 SNHLY and CDR2 FYNNEI come from the germline V gene. J lost 6 bases, V lost 7 bases, and 15 bases had no gene match. CDR3 sequence (DNA): TGTGCCAGCAAGTATGTTGCGGGAGGCTCGGGGGATACGCAGTATTTT. Translation: CASKYVAGGSGDTQYF.

The chain carries TRBV12-3 or TRBV12-4 and TRBJ1-1; 7 bases map to TRBD1. This CDR3 contains 14 residues. V gave up 7 bases and J gave up 4 bases; unmatched junction bases: 9. The CDR3 nucleotides read TGTGCCAGCACGAGGGGGCCGGGGAGCACTGAAGCTTTCTTT. It translates to CASTRGPGSTEAFF.

The chain links TRBV7-8 to TRBJ1-5; no definite D call. Germline-derived CDR1 and CDR2 are SGHVS and FQNEAQ. CDR3 size: 16 residues. Between the trimmed V and J ends, which lost 4 bases and 7 bases, there was a span of 20 bases. The chain's CDR3 is CASSSLTQTMYQPQHF. In DNA form, the CDR3 reads TGTGCCAGCAGCTCCTTGACACAGACCATGTACCAGCCCCAGCATTTT.

This clonotype was picked up many times. The chain combines TRBV20-1 with TRBJ2-2, with TRBD1 identical over 7 bases. This CDR3 spans 16 amino acids. V lost 2 bases, J lost 4 bases, and 10 bases stayed unmatched. Germline lookup yields CDR1 DFQATT and CDR2 SNEGSKA (reference sequence). DNA of the CDR3: TGCAGTGCTAGACGACAGGGAATTTACTTCACCGGGGAGCTGTTTTTT. Translated, it gives CSARRQGIYFTGELFF.

The rearrangement uses TRBV2 and TRBJ1-5, with 8 bases fitting TRBD1. The CDR3 contains 13 residues. Germline CDR1 SNHLY, CDR2 FYNNEI. V lost 4 bases and J lost 5; bases outside the gene matches: 1. The CDR3 nucleotides are TGTGCCAGCAGTGCGGACAGGGATCAGCCCCAGCATTTT. Translated, it gives CASSADRDQPQHF.

The J gene is TRBJ1-2, the V gene TRBV7-2; a possible D gene is TRBD1 (6 bases). Germline CDR1 reads SGHTA; CDR2 reads FQGNSA. The length of the CDR3 is 13 residues. V lost 6 bases, J lost 8 bases, and 16 bases lay in between. The CDR3 loop is CASRQDSSWGYTF. CDR3 nucleotide sequence: TGTGCCAGCAGACAGGACAGTTCCTGGGGCTACACCTTC.

The table lists this clonotype with many counts. The chain carries TRBV28 and TRBJ1-6, with D unclear. The V gene's germline CDR1 is MDHEN and CDR2 SYDVKM. The CDR3 length is 16 residues. V lost 5 bases and J lost 0, with 11 bases in between. DNA of the CDR3: TGTGCCAGCAGTCCCCTAGGGAGCTCCTATAATTCACCCCTCCACTTT. This codes for CASSPLGSSYNSPLHF.

A word on this clonotype: A much more abundant neighbour one base away suggests this may be a read error. This chain links TRBV5-4 with TRBJ2-5; tentatively, D is TRBD1 (6 bases). This CDR3 is built from 15 residues. Germline values: CDR1 SGHNT, CDR2 YYREEE (reference sequence). The CDR3 bases are TGTGTCAGCACCAAACAGGGATGGGGCCAAGAGACCCAGTACTTC. Its translation is CVSTKQGWGQETQYF.

This clonotype was found many times. The rearrangement uses TRBV12-3 or TRBV12-4 and TRBJ2-7; D might be TRBD1 or TRBD2, each matching 5 bases. The V gene lost 4 bases and the J gene lost 5 bases, with 12 bases spanning the gap. This CDR3 has 13 amino acids. The CDR3 nucleotides are TGTGCCAGCAGTTCTGGGAGCAGGGACGAGCAGTACTTC. This encodes CASSSGSRDEQYF.

The genes are TRBV27 and TRBJ2-7; TRBD2 aligns across 12 bases. V shed 6 bases, J shed 1 base, and the junction held 1 base outside the gene matches. The length of the CDR3 is 14 residues. Germline CDR1 and CDR2: MNHEY and SMNVEV (reference sequence). The CDR3 bases are TGTGCCAGCAGGCTAGCGGGAGGGTCCTACGAGCAGTACTTC. Protein sequence: CASRLAGGSYEQYF.

The chain has TRBV20-1 and TRBJ1-2; D is ambiguous. Germline-derived CDR1 and CDR2 are DFQATT and SNEGSKA (reference sequence). The V gene lost 1 base and the J gene lost 6 bases, with 18 bases spanning the gap. The CDR3 runs 15 residues. The CDR3, as DNA: TGCAGTGCTAGAGGGCGGGTCAGCCTTAGTAATGGCTACACCTTC. Translated: CSARGRVSLSNGYTF.

The chain combines TRBV14 with TRBJ2-3; TRBD2 might be the D (5 bases). Germline V gives CDR1 SGHDN, CDR2 FVKESK. This CDR3 region has 16 residues. Trimming shortened V by 2 bases and J by 0 bases, and 12 bases separated the two germline ends. The CDR3 is CASSQLGRGSTDTQYF. The CDR3 DNA follows: TGTGCCAGCAGCCAATTAGGACGAGGGAGCACAGATACGCAGTATTTT.

This clonotype was seen ten or more times. The chain recombines TRBV7-3 with TRBJ2-1, with 10 bases lining up with TRBD2. The CDR3 sequence is 15 residues long. The germline CDR1 and CDR2 sequences are SGHTA and FQGTGA. The junction had 5 bases not matched to a gene; V was cut back by 2 bases and J by 7 bases. The DNA for the CDR3 is TGTGCCAGCAGCTTACGGCTAGCGGGAGATAATGAGCAGTTCTTC. This encodes CASSLRLAGDNEQFF.